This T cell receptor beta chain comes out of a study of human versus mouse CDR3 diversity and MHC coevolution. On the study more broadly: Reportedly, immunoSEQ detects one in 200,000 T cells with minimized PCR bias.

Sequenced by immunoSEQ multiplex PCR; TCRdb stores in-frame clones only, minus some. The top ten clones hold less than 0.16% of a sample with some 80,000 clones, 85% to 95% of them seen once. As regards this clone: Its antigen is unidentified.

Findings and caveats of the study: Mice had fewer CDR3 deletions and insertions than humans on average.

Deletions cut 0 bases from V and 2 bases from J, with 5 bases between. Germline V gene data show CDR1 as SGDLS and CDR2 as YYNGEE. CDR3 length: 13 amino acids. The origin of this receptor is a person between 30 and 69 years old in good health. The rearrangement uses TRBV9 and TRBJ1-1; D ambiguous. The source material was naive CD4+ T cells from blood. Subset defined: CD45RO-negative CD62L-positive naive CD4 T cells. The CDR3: CASSVGANTEAFF. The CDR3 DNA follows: TGTGCCAGCAGCGTAGGAGCAAACACTGAAGCTTTCTTT. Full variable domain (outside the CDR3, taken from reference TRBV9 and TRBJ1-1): DSGVTQTPKHLITATGQRVTLRCSPRSGDLSVYWYQQSLDQGLQFLIQYYNGEERAKGNILERFSAQQFPDLHSELNLSSLELGDSALYFCASSVGANTEAFFGQGTRLTVV.